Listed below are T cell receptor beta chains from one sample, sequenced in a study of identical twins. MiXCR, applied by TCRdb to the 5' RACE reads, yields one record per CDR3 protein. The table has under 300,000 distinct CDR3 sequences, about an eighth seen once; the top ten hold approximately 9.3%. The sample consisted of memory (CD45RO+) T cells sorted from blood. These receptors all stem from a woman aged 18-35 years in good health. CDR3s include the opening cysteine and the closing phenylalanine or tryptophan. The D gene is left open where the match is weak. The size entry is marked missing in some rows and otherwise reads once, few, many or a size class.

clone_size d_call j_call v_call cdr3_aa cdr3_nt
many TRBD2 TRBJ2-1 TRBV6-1 CASSEGASGRSIGEQFF TGTGCCAGCAGTGAAGGGGCTAGCGGGAGAAGTATAGGTGAGCAGTTCTTC
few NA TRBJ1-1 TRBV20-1 CSARYGATRTTEAFF TGCAGTGCTAGGTACGGTGCCACGCGAACCACTGAAGCTTTCTTT
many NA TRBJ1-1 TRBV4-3 CASSQRSTSIEAFF TGCGCCAGCAGCCAACGGTCAACATCGATTGAAGCTTTCTTT
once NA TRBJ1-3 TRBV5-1 CASSSQANSGNTIYF TGCGCCAGCAGCTCACAGGCTAACTCTGGAAACACCATATATTTT
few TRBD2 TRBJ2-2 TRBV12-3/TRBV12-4 CASSPQTSALANTGELFF TGTGCCAGCAGTCCTCAGACTAGCGCCCTCGCGAACACCGGGGAGCTGTTTTTT
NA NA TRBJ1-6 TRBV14 CASSQAQGGYSPLHF TGTGCCAGCAGCCAAGCCCAGGGAGGTTATTCACCCCTCCACTTT
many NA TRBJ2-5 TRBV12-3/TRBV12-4 CASSTGSEVETQYF TGTGCCAGTAGCACGGGGTCTGAGGTTGAGACCCAGTACTTC
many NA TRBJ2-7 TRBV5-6 CASSSGSPYEQYF TGTGCCAGCAGCTCTGGCAGTCCCTACGAGCAGTACTTC
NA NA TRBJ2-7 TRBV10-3 CAISPRQDVYEQYF TGTGCCATCAGTCCCAGACAGGACGTCTACGAGCAGTACTTC
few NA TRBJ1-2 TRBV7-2 CASSLAMRGYTF TGTGCCAGCAGCTTAGCGATGCGCGGCTACACCTTC
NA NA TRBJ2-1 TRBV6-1 CASSPSGAHNEQFF TGTGCCAGCAGTCCCTCCGGGGCGCACAATGAGCAGTTCTTC
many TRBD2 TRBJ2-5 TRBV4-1 CASSRGAGGFQETQYF TGCGCCAGCAGCCGGGGAGCGGGGGGCTTCCAAGAGACCCAGTACTTC
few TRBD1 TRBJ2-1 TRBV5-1 CASSLALGQGVDEQFF TGCGCCAGCAGCTTGGCCTTAGGACAGGGGGTCGATGAGCAGTTCTTC
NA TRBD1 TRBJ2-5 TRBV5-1 CASSVGTGGQETQYF TGCGCCAGCAGCGTCGGGACAGGGGGCCAGGAGACCCAGTACTTC
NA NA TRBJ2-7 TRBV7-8 CASSVSGKTYEQYF TGTGCCAGCAGCGTAAGTGGGAAAACCTACGAGCAGTACTTC
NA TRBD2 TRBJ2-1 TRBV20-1 CSARPSGRIPEQFF TGCAGTGCTAGACCTAGCGGGAGGATTCCTGAGCAGTTCTTC
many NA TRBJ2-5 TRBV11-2 CASSFLETQYF TGTGCCAGCAGTTTTCTTGAGACCCAGTACTTC
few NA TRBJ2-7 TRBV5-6 CASSAGTSPKF TGTGCCAGCAGCGCTGGGACAAGCCCCAAATTC
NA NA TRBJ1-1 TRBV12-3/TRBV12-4 CASSPHNTEAFF TGTGCCAGCAGCCCCCATAACACTGAAGCTTTCTTT
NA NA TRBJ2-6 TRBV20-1 CSALSGANVLTF TGCAGTGCACTATCTGGGGCCAACGTCCTGACTTTC
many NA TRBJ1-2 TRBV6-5 CASSYLSPGATAHYGYTF TGTGCCAGCAGTTACTTGTCCCCAGGAGCGACAGCCCACTATGGCTACACCTTC
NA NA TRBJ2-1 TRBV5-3 CARSLEGGQSSYNEQFF TGTGCCAGAAGCTTGGAGGGGGGCCAGAGCTCCTACAATGAGCAGTTCTTC
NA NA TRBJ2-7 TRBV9 CASSVEQYF TGTGCCAGCAGCGTCGAGCAGTACTTC
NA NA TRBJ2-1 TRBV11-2 CASSLEWPGRVEQFF TGTGCCAGCAGCTTAGAGTGGCCAGGGCGGGTTGAGCAGTTCTTC
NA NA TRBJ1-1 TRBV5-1 CASSPERQFEAFF TGCGCCAGCAGCCCCGAGAGACAGTTTGAAGCTTTCTTT
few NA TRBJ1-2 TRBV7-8 CASSLVPGDSHGYTF TGTGCCAGCAGCTTAGTTCCAGGCGACTCTCATGGCTACACCTTC
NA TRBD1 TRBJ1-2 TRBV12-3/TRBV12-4 CASIRPGQGASNYGYTF TGTGCCAGCATTCGCCCCGGACAGGGGGCGTCGAACTATGGCTACACCTTC
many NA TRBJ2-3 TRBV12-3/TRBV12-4 CASSLNSQVTDTQYF TGTGCCAGCAGTTTAAACTCCCAAGTCACAGATACGCAGTATTTT
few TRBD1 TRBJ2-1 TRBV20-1 CSVPTHPGTGSNEQFF TGCAGTGTCCCAACCCACCCCGGGACAGGGTCCAATGAGCAGTTCTTC
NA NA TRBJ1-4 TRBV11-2 CASSLSQAWGKLFF TGTGCCAGCAGCCTATCCCAGGCCTGGGGAAAACTGTTTTTT
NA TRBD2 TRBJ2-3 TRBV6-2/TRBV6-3 CASRPAGGPHTQYF TGTGCCAGCAGACCAGCGGGAGGGCCACATACGCAGTATTTT
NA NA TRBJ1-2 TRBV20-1 CSARPGGDGYGYTF TGCAGTGCTAGACCGGGGGGCGACGGTTATGGCTACACCTTC
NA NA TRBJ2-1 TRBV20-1 CSANQRWGNEQFF TGCAGTGCTAACCAGAGGTGGGGGAATGAGCAGTTCTTC
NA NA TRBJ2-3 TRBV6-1 CASRPSRVEADTQYF TGTGCCAGCAGACCTAGCAGAGTGGAGGCAGATACGCAGTATTTT
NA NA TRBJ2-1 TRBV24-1 CATSGAGTGYNEQFF TGTGCCACCAGTGGGGCGGGAACGGGCTACAATGAGCAGTTCTTC
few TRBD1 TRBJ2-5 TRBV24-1 CATSDSGGQGNQETQYF TGTGCCACCAGTGATTCCGGGGGACAGGGAAATCAAGAGACCCAGTACTTC
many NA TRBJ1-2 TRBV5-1 CASSWSTAGYTF TGCGCCAGCAGCTGGAGTACCGCTGGCTACACCTTC
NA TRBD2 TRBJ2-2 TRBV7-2 CASSFRGSGPGELFF TGTGCCAGCAGCTTCCGGGGTAGCGGGCCCGGGGAGCTGTTTTTT
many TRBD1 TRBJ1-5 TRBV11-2 CASSLGAGQGNQPQHF TGTGCCAGCAGCTTGGGTGCGGGACAGGGGAATCAGCCCCAGCATTTT
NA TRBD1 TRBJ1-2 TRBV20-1 CSAGDRANYGYTF TGCAGTGCAGGAGACAGGGCCAACTATGGCTACACCTTC
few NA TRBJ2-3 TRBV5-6 CASSPFQSDTQYF TGTGCCAGCAGCCCCTTCCAGTCAGATACGCAGTATTTT
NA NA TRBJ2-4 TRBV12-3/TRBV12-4 CASSPQGRGAKNIQYF TGTGCCAGCAGCCCTCAGGGGCGTGGGGCCAAAAACATTCAGTACTTC